A selection of T cell receptor beta chains follows, all from one sample in a study of cytomegalovirus exposure and HLA in healthy donors. Measured with immunoSEQ multiplex PCR; TCRdb has only the in-frame clones, and not every one. The sample lists 200,000 to 250,000 clones; roughly 89% were seen once. Sequenced input: PBMCs. These receptors were collected from a woman aged 18-29 years in good health and CMV-seronegative. CDR3s include the opening cysteine and the closing phenylalanine or tryptophan. A D gene is named only where the DNA matches it firmly. Size values are once, few and many counts, or a class for expanded clones, and some rows have none.

CDR3 protein	CDR3 DNA	clone size	D gene	V gene	J gene
CASSLAIDRGNYGYTF	TGTGCCAGCAGCTTAGCGATAGACAGGGGCAACTATGGCTACACCTTC	NA	TRBD1	TRBV7-9	TRBJ1-2
CASRMGQGVVNIQYF	TGTGCCAGCAGGATGGGACAGGGAGTAGTAAACATTCAGTACTTC	NA	TRBD1	TRBV27	TRBJ2-4
CASSLSVYYEQYF	TGTGCCAGCAGTTTGTCGGTATACTACGAGCAGTACTTC	once	NA	TRBV27	TRBJ2-7
CASRLALRDRGTDTQYF	TGTGCAAGTCGCTTAGCGTTACGGGACAGGGGCACAGATACGCAGTATTTT	NA	NA	TRBV12-2	TRBJ2-3
CASSLFAGGRTDTQYF	TGCGCCAGCAGCTTGTTTGCGGGAGGCCGCACAGATACGCAGTATTTT	NA	TRBD2	TRBV5-1	TRBJ2-3
CASTLGTISTGELFF	TGTGCCAGCACCCTCGGGACTATCAGCACCGGGGAGCTGTTTTTT	NA	TRBD2	TRBV7-3	TRBJ2-2
CSSSPRPGQGPYNEQFF	TGTTCCAGCAGCCCAAGACCCGGACAGGGCCCTTACAATGAGCAGTTCTTC	NA	TRBD1	TRBV7-9	TRBJ2-1
CSVRKQGLAHEQYF	TGCAGCGTGCGCAAACAGGGGCTCGCCCACGAGCAGTACTTC	NA	TRBD1	TRBV29-1	TRBJ2-7
CASKTIAGTGGIGELFF	TGCGCCAGCAAAACGATTGCCGGGACAGGGGGCATCGGGGAGCTGTTTTTT	NA	TRBD1	TRBV5-1	TRBJ2-2
CASSSGDRAGYGYTF	TGCGCCAGCAGCTCAGGAGACAGGGCGGGGTATGGCTACACCTTC	NA	TRBD1	TRBV5-1	TRBJ1-2
CASSQDLALSGRGQPQHF	TGCGCCAGCAGCCAAGATCTGGCCCTCAGTGGGAGGGGTCAGCCCCAGCATTTT	NA	NA	TRBV4-1	TRBJ1-5
CASNGNEQFF	TGCGCCAGCAACGGGAATGAGCAGTTCTTC	NA	NA	TRBV23-1	TRBJ2-1
CASSLGTGAEEKLFF	TGCGCCAGCAGCTTGGGGACAGGGGCCGAGGAAAAACTGTTTTTT	NA	TRBD1	TRBV5-1	TRBJ1-4
CAWSASYEQYF	TGTGCCTGGAGCGCCAGCTACGAGCAGTACTTC	NA	NA	TRBV30	TRBJ2-7
CASSRDRDYGYTF	TGTGCCAGCAGTCGGGACAGGGACTATGGCTACACCTTC	NA	TRBD1	TRBV6-4	TRBJ1-2
CASRTRNTEAFF	TGTGCCAGTCGGACACGCAACACTGAAGCTTTCTTT	NA	NA	TRBV2	TRBJ1-1
CASSLEPGSGYTF	TGCGCCAGCAGCTTGGAACCGGGGAGCGGCTACACCTTC	NA	NA	TRBV5-1	TRBJ1-2
CSVVAGNEKLFF	TGCAGCGTTGTGGCAGGGAATGAAAAACTGTTTTTT	NA	NA	TRBV29-1	TRBJ1-4
CASSSMTGIPMNTGELFF	TGTGCCAGCAGCTCCATGACAGGGATCCCAATGAACACCGGGGAGCTGTTTTTT	NA	TRBD1	TRBV7-3	TRBJ2-2
CASSPTGQETQYF	TGTGCCAGCAGCCCGACAGGGCAAGAGACCCAGTACTTC	once	TRBD1	TRBV4-2	TRBJ2-5
CASSEGTGFQFDGYTF	TGTGCCAGCAGTGAAGGGACAGGGTTTCAGTTCGATGGCTACACCTTC	NA	TRBD1	TRBV25-1	TRBJ1-2
CAWGRRLAPYEQYF	TGTGCCTGGGGTCGCAGGTTGGCCCCCTACGAGCAGTACTTC	NA	NA	TRBV30	TRBJ2-7
CASSQARQGAYYGYTF	TGTGCCAGCAGCCAAGCAAGACAGGGGGCCTACTATGGCTACACCTTC	NA	TRBD1	TRBV14	TRBJ1-2
CANVGTGREKLFF	TGTGCCAACGTGGGGACAGGGCGTGAAAAACTGTTTTTT	few	TRBD1	TRBV7-4	TRBJ1-4
CASSSPLTSGGLHEQYF	TGTGCCAGCAGCTCACCCCTGACTAGCGGGGGGCTCCACGAGCAGTACTTC	NA	TRBD2	TRBV7-9	TRBJ2-7
CASSYAGQGGYIQYF	TGTGCCAGCAGTTACGCCGGACAGGGGGGATACATTCAGTACTTC	once	TRBD1	TRBV6-5	TRBJ2-4
CSVIGYSGRAVSGELFF	TGCAGCGTTATCGGATATAGCGGGAGGGCCGTTAGCGGGGAGCTGTTTTTT	NA	TRBD2	TRBV29-1	TRBJ2-2
CAISVTGWGYGYTF	TGTGCCATCAGTGTGACAGGATGGGGATATGGCTACACCTTC	once	NA	TRBV10-3	TRBJ1-2
CASSLMGLAGLYEQYF	TGTGCCAGCAGCTTAATGGGACTAGCGGGACTCTACGAGCAGTACTTC	NA	TRBD2	TRBV7-2	TRBJ2-7
CASRETSYRETQYF	TGTGCCAGCAGGGAAACTAGCTATCGAGAGACCCAGTACTTC	NA	NA	TRBV5-5	TRBJ2-5
CASSPKLAGGSYEQYF	TGTGCCAGCAGCCCTAAGCTAGCGGGAGGCTCCTACGAGCAGTACTTC	NA	TRBD2	TRBV7-9	TRBJ2-7
CASRPRTGMNYGYTF	TGTGCCAGCAGACCTCGGACAGGGATGAACTATGGCTACACCTTC	few	TRBD1	TRBV27	TRBJ1-2
CASSPTLGGRSYEQYF	TGTGCCAGCAGTCCCACACTAGGCGGTCGCTCCTACGAGCAGTACTTC	NA	NA	TRBV27	TRBJ2-7
CASRPRDSLNEKLFF	TGTGCCAGCAGACCCCGGGACAGTCTGAATGAAAAACTGTTTTTT	NA	TRBD1	TRBV6-5	TRBJ1-4
CASSFWGGEQYF	TGTGCCAGCAGTTTTTGGGGAGGCGAGCAGTACTTC	NA	NA	TRBV28	TRBJ2-7
CASSQDRGGYGYTF	TGCGCCAGCAGCCAAGATAGGGGAGGCTATGGCTACACCTTC	NA	NA	TRBV4-3	TRBJ1-2
CASSQDRLTGRRNTEAFF	TGCGCCAGCAGCCAAGACCGACTGACAGGGCGGAGGAACACTGAAGCTTTCTTT	NA	TRBD1	TRBV4-3	TRBJ1-1
CASSQGLAGPYEQYF	TGTGCCAGCAGCCAAGGGCTAGCGGGACCCTACGAGCAGTACTTC	NA	TRBD2	TRBV4-2	TRBJ2-7
CASSQGTGGDEQFF	TGCGCCAGCAGCCAAGGGACAGGGGGCGATGAGCAGTTCTTC	once	TRBD1	TRBV4-1	TRBJ2-1
CASSITSGQGPRFSGNTIYF	TGTGCCAGCAGCATCACTTCCGGACAGGGGCCTCGGTTCTCTGGAAACACCATATATTTT	NA	TRBD1	TRBV7-8	TRBJ1-3
CASSLSGAPYEQYF	TGCGCCAGCAGCTTGTCAGGGGCACCCTACGAGCAGTACTTC	NA	NA	TRBV5-1	TRBJ2-7
CASSDAVRRDGYTF	TGTGCCAGCAGTGATGCGGTGCGCCGGGATGGCTACACCTTC	NA	NA	TRBV25-1	TRBJ1-2
CASSQELREGAGELFF	TGCGCCAGCAGCCAAGAATTGCGGGAGGGGGCCGGGGAGCTGTTTTTT	NA	TRBD2	TRBV4-3	TRBJ2-2
CASSPRRGTNYGYTF	TGTGCCAGCAGCCCCCGACGGGGGACTAACTATGGCTACACCTTC	NA	NA	TRBV7-9	TRBJ1-2
CASSRSRGKGQPQHF	TGTGCCAGCAGCCGATCCCGGGGAAAGGGTCAGCCCCAGCATTTT	NA	NA	TRBV7-2	TRBJ1-5
CASSRGGRGSNQPQHF	TGTGCCAGCAGTAGGGGGGGCAGGGGAAGCAATCAGCCCCAGCATTTT	once	NA	TRBV7-8	TRBJ1-5
CASRLTDMNTEAFF	TGTGCCAGCAGGTTGACAGACATGAACACTGAAGCTTTCTTT	NA	NA	TRBV7-9	TRBJ1-1
CASSIWTTGIDGYTF	TGTGCCAGTAGTATTTGGACGACAGGGATCGATGGCTACACCTTC	NA	TRBD1	TRBV19	TRBJ1-2
CASSYSVANTGELFF	TGTGCCAGCAGTTACTCTGTAGCGAACACCGGGGAGCTGTTTTTT	NA	NA	TRBV6-5	TRBJ2-2
CASSYDRGQETQYF	TGTGCCAGCAGTTACGACAGGGGTCAAGAGACCCAGTACTTC	NA	TRBD1	TRBV6-5	TRBJ2-5
CASRMDGTTSYNEQFF	TGTGCCAGCAGGATGGACGGGACGACTAGCTACAATGAGCAGTTCTTC	NA	NA	TRBV2	TRBJ2-1
CSVDWRGIQYF	TGCAGTGTTGACTGGAGGGGCATTCAGTACTTC	NA	NA	TRBV20-1	TRBJ2-4
CASSGLAGVFGELFF	TGTGCCAGCAGCGGACTAGCGGGAGTCTTCGGGGAGCTGTTTTTT	NA	TRBD2	TRBV2	TRBJ2-2
CASSYLASNTGELFF	TGTGCCAGCAGTTACCTAGCGTCGAACACCGGGGAGCTGTTTTTT	NA	NA	TRBV6-6	TRBJ2-2